The 14 T cell receptor beta chains below all came from one sample that was sequenced in a study of vaccination and CD4 T cells after COVID-19. Their target antigens are unknown. Scientists ran DNA taken from cultured CD4+ T cells through the Oncomine TCR Beta short-read assay for sequencing. TCRdb itself ran the PCR reads through MiXCR, one entry per CDR3 protein. The sample shows 6,500 to 8,500 distinct CDR3 sequences, 73% of them seen only once. Regarding treatment: roughly 10-day PBMC culture with coronavirus spike peptide pools or control peptides (ViraFEST assay). The material sequenced was CD4+ T cells from blood, cultured in vitro. The receptors were sampled from a human donor who had recovered from COVID-19.

V is TRBV5-6 and J is TRBJ1-2, with a weak D call TRBD1 (6 bases). V was trimmed by 1 base and J by 5 bases, leaving 18 bases between them. The CDR3 runs to 16 residues. Germline CDR1 SGHDT, CDR2 YYEEEE. The CDR3 DNA is TGTGCCAGCAGCTTGTTCGGAATGAAGGGGGATTATGGCTACACCTTC. It yields the protein CASSLFGMKGDYGYTF.

The chain recombines TRBV28 with TRBJ1-2; tentative D call: TRBD1 (6 bases). V was pared by 6 bases and J by 3 bases, with 14 bases between. The CDR3 length is 14 residues. Germline assignment: CDR1 MDHEN and CDR2 SYDVKM. The CDR3 loop is CASRQGGGYYGYTF. The CDR3 DNA follows: TGTGCCAGCAGGCAGGGAGGGGGTTACTATGGCTACACCTTC.

Here the CDR3 reads CASSEKDNISNQPQHF. The CDR3 DNA follows: TGTGCCAGCAGTGAAAAGGACAACATAAGCAATCAGCCCCAGCATTTT. V usage is TRBV6-1 and J usage is TRBJ1-5, with D possibly TRBD1 on 5 matching bases. V was pared by 2 bases and J by 1 base, with 12 bases between. CDR3 length equals 16 residues. The germline V gene encodes CDR1 MNHNS and CDR2 SASEGT.

The chain joins TRBV24-1 to TRBJ2-5, with D perhaps TRBD1 (6 bases). The CDR3 is made up of 12 amino acids. Germline V CDR1 and CDR2: KGHDR, SFDVKD. With 8 bases removed from V and 3 bases from J, the gap between germline ends came to 9 bases. The CDR3 DNA reads TGTGCCACCACCCACAGGGAAGAGACCCAGTACTTC. Translation: CATTHREETQYF.

This chain links TRBV19 with TRBJ2-1; unclear D gene. V was cut by 3 bases and J by 7 bases, with 13 bases left in between. Germline V gene data show CDR1 as LNHDA and CDR2 as SQIVND (reference sequence). The length of the CDR3 is 14 residues. Here the CDR3 DNA reads TGTGCCAGTAGTATTTCGTGGGCGGCTAATGAGCAGTTCTTC. Its protein is CASSISWAANEQFF.

The rearrangement uses TRBV5-1 and TRBJ1-2; the match to TRBD1 covers 7 bases. CDR1 and CDR2 (germline): SGHRS, YFSETQ. The CDR3 has 15 amino acids. V lost 1 base to trimming and J lost 1 base; unmatched junction nucleotides: 4. DNA of the CDR3: TGCGCCAGCAGCTTGTCGACAGGGCTTAACTATGGCTACACCTTC. Amino acids: CASSLSTGLNYGYTF.

The rearrangement uses TRBV6-1 and TRBJ1-1, with 7 bases identical to TRBD1. Looked up from germline, CDR1 is MNHNS and CDR2 is SASEGT. V shed 10 bases, J shed 4 bases, and the junction held 15 bases outside the gene matches. CDR3 length: 15 residues. The CDR3 spells CAIRQGISGGTEAFF. The CDR3 nucleotides read TGTGCCATCCGACAGGGTATCTCTGGGGGCACTGAAGCTTTCTTT.

The rearrangement links TRBV12-3 or TRBV12-4 to TRBJ1-2, with unresolved D. The ends were cut back, 1 base at V and 9 bases at J, with 9 bases in the middle. This CDR3 has 12 residues. The CDR3 bases are TGTGCCAGCAGTTTAGGTCGGGTCCGCTACACCTTC. Amino acids: CASSLGRVRYTF.

The rearrangement uses TRBV4-3 and TRBJ2-1; 11 bases fit TRBD2. V lost 4 bases, J lost 4 bases, and 6 bases stayed unmatched. The CDR3 is 16 residues long. From germline, CDR1 is LGHNA and CDR2 YSLEER. The CDR3 DNA is TGCGCCAGCAGCCGTACCGGGACTAGCGGATACAATGAGCAGTTCTTC. Translated: CASSRTGTSGYNEQFF.

CDR3 bases: TGTGCCAGTAGTTTGAGAGGGGGGGAGAATGAGCAGTTCTTC. It encodes CASSLRGGENEQFF. The chain has TRBV19 and TRBJ2-1; D is possibly TRBD2 (7 bases). Between the trimmed V and J ends, which lost 5 bases and 7 bases, there was a span of 15 bases. Germline CDR1 LNHDA, CDR2 SQIVND (reference sequence). The CDR3 is made up of 14 amino acids.

This clonotype came up once. The chain links TRBV6-1 to TRBJ2-3; 14 bases map to TRBD2. The V gene end was trimmed by 5 bases and the J gene end by 4 bases; junction bases not matched to a gene: 2. This CDR3 contains 15 residues. Germline values: CDR1 MNHNS, CDR2 SASEGT. The CDR3 is CASSPGLAGADTQYF. As DNA, the CDR3 is TGTGCCAGCAGTCCGGGACTAGCGGGAGCAGATACGCAGTATTTT.

V and J are TRBV6-4 and TRBJ2-2, with D unresolved. Trimming took 2 bases from V and 3 from J, leaving 4 bases between them. This CDR3 has 13 residues. Germline CDR1 reads MRHNA; CDR2 reads SNTAGT. CDR3 DNA: TGTGCCAGCAGTGACAGGGACACCGGGGAGCTGTTTTTT. Its translation: CASSDRDTGELFF.

This clonotype has more than one count but fewer than ten. V is TRBV19 and J is TRBJ1-1, with TRBD1 matching 9 bases. Per germline, CDR1 LNHDA and CDR2 SQIVND (reference sequence). V lost 1 base and J lost 5; bases outside the gene matches: 8. The CDR3 extends over 16 amino acids. CDR3 sequence (DNA): TGTGCCAGTAGTATAGCATTGGGGGACAGGGTTACTGAAGCTTTCTTT. Residues: CASSIALGDRVTEAFF.

The V call is TRBV28, the J call TRBJ1-1, with 9 bases lining up with TRBD1. Germline V lookup: CDR1 MDHEN, CDR2 SYDVKM. The V segment lost 5 bases and the J segment 5 bases; nucleotides outside the gene matches: 6. The CDR3 is 14 amino acids. CDR3 in amino acids: CASSLQGAWTEAFF. For the CDR3, the DNA is TGTGCCAGCAGTCTACAGGGGGCTTGGACTGAAGCTTTCTTT.